Below, 2 T cell receptor beta chains from the same sample are listed, as sequenced in a study of T cell changes during pregnancy in multiple sclerosis. Using immunoSEQ multiplex PCR, the repertoire was profiled, and TCRdb retains in-frame clones only, with some absent. The data hold about 79,000 clones, with 75% to 95% observed a single time. The specimen comprised CD4+ T cells from peripheral blood mononuclear cells, sampled in the second trimester of pregnancy. These TCRs come from a female donor with multiple sclerosis, enrolled in a pregnancy study.

This clone was seen once. The chain combines TRBV5-6 with TRBJ2-7, with TRBD1 as a possible D gene (5 bases). This CDR3 spans 14 amino acids. Germline V CDR1 and CDR2: SGHDT, YYEEEE. Trimming took off 0 bases at V and 1 base at J, with 8 bases between the two ends. The CDR3 DNA reads as TGTGCCAGCAGCTTGGGACAGCCATCCTACGAGCAGTACTTC. Amino acid sequence: CASSLGQPSYEQYF.

V gene TRBV6-7 combines with J gene TRBJ2-7; the D gene is possibly TRBD1 (5 bases). TRBV6-7 is annotated as an ORF whose role is uncertain. The CDR3 contains 14 residues. For the CDR3, the DNA is TGTGCTAACAATCGACAGCACCGCGGCTACGAGCAGTACTTC. Translation gives CANNRQHRGYEQYF.